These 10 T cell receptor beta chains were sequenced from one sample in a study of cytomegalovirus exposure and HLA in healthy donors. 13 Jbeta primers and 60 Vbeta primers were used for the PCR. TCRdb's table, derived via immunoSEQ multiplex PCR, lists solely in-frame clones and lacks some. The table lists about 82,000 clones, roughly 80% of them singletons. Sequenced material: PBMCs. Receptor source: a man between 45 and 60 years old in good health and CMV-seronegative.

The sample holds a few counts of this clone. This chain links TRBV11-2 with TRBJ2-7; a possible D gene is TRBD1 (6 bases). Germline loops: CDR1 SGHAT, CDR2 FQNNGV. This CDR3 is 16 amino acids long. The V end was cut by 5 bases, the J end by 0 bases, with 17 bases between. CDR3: CASSHDYRTASYEQYF. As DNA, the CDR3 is TGTGCCAGCAGCCACGACTATCGGACAGCCTCCTACGAGCAGTACTTC.

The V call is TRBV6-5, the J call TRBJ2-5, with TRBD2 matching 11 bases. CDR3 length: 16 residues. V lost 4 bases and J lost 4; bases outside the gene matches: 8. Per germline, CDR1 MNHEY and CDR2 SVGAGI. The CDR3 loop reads CASSSRLAGMSETQYF. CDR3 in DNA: TGTGCCAGCAGTTCGAGACTAGCGGGGATGTCAGAGACCCAGTACTTC.

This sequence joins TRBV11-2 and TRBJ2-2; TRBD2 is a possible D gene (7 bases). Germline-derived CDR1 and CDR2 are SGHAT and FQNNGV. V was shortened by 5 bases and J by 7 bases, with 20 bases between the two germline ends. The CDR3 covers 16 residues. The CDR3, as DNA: TGTGCCAGCAGCCCCTACAGGGAGGGACTGGTCGGGGAGCTGTTTTTT. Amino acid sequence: CASSPYREGLVGELFF. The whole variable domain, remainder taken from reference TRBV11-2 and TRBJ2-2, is EAGVAQSPRYKIIEKRQSVAFWCNPISGHATLYWYQQILGQGPKLLIQFQNNGVVDDSQLPKDRFSAERLKGVDSTLKIQPAKLEDSAVYLCASSPYREGLVGELFFGEGSRLTVL.

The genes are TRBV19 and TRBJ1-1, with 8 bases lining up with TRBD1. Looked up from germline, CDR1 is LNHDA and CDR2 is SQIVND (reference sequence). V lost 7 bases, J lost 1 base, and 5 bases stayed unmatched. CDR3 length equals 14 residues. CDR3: CASNPGTGNTEAFF. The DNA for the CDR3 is TGTGCCAGTAACCCCGGGACAGGGAACACTGAAGCTTTCTTT.

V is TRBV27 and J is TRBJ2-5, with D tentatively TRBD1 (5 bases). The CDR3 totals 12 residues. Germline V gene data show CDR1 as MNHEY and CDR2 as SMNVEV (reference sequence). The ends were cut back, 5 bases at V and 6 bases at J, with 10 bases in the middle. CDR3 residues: CASSPRGQTQYF. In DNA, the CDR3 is TGTGCCAGCAGTCCAAGGGGCCAGACCCAGTACTTC.

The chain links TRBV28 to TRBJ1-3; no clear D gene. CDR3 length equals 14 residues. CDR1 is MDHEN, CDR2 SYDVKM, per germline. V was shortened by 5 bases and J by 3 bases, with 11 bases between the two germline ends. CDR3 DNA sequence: TGTGCCAGCAGTACCCCGACAAGTGGAAACACCATATATTTT. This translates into CASSTPTSGNTIYF. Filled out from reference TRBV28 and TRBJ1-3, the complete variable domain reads DVKVTQSSRYLVKRTGEKVFLECVQDMDHENMFWYRQDPGLGLRLIYFSYDVKMKEKGDIPEGYSVSREKKERFSLILESASTNQTSMYLCASSTPTSGNTIYFGEGSWLTVV.

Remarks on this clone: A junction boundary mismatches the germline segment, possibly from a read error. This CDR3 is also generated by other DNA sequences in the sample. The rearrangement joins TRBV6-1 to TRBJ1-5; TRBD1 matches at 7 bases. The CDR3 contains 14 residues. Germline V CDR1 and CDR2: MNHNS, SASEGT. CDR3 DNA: TGCGCCAGCACTGAAACAGGGGCCCATCAGCCCCAGCATTTT. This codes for CASTETGAHQPQHF.

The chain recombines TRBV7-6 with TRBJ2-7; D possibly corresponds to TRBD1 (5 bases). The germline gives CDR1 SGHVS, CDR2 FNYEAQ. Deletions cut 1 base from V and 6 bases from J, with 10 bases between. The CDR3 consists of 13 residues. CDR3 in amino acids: CASSLGTGLEQYF. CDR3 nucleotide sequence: TGTGCCAGCAGCTTAGGCACAGGCCTCGAGCAGTACTTC.

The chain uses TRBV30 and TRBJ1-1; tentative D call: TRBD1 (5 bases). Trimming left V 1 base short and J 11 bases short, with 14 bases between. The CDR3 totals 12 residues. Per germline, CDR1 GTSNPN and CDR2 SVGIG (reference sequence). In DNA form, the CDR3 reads TGTGCCTGGAGTGAAATGGGGCGGGGGGCTTTCTTT. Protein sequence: CAWSEMGRGAFF.

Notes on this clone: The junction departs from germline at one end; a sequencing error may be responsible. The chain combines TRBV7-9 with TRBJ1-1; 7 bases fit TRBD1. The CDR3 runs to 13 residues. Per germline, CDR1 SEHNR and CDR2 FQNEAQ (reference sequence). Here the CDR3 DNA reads TGTTCCAGCAGCATGGACAGGCTCACTGAAGCTTTCTTT. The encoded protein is CSSSMDRLTEAFF.